Reported below is one T cell receptor beta chain. This sample was included in a study of blood T cell repertoires in COVID-19. Study as a whole: Collection of acute and convalescent COVID-19 samples took place in the United States, Italy and Spain. Nucleic acid was either cDNA or gDNA, and it came from T cells, B-cell-depleted T cells, or PBMCs.

The CDR3 consists of 13 residues. V lost 6 bases and J lost 6; bases outside the gene matches: 8. TCRdb's table, derived via immunoSEQ multiplex PCR, lists solely in-frame clones and lacks some. Among 200,000 or so clones listed, roughly 80% were seen once. The clonotype comes from a woman at least 80 years old with acute or convalescent COVID-19. J is TRBJ2-7 and V is TRBV12-3 or TRBV12-4, with 7 positions matching TRBD1. The sequencing sample was made of peripheral blood. CDR3 sequence: CASSLDRLREQYF. Here the CDR3 DNA reads TGTGCCAGCAGCTTGGACAGGCTGCGCGAGCAGTACTTC.